The 17 T cell receptor beta chains below were found in one sample sequenced in a study of cytomegalovirus exposure and HLA in healthy donors. The PCR was carried out with 60 Vbeta primers and 13 Jbeta primers. Some clones are missing from TCRdb's copy, which holds only in-frame ones; the method was immunoSEQ multiplex PCR. The sample lists 70,000 to 100,000 clones; approximately 80% were seen once. The sequencing sample was made of PBMCs. All receptors come from a woman between 45 and 60 years old in good health and CMV-seropositive.

This clone was picked up one time. V is TRBV7-9 and J is TRBJ2-7, with 11 bases fitting TRBD2. The CDR3 is made up of 14 amino acids. Germline assignment: CDR1 SEHNR and CDR2 FQNEAQ (reference sequence). The CDR3 spells CSSSVLAGVGEQYV. CDR3 sequence (DNA): TGTTCCAGCAGCGTACTAGCGGGAGTGGGTGAGCAGTACGTC.

This clone appeared once. At one end, the junction sequence differs from germline, possibly due to a read error. The chain couples TRBV27 to TRBJ1-2; D possibly corresponds to TRBD1 (5 bases). This CDR3 has 13 amino acids. Germline lookup yields CDR1 MNHEY and CDR2 SMNVEV (reference sequence). This CDR3 reads CASSLSGRGGYTF. CDR3 nucleotides: TGTGCCAGCAGTCTATCGGGGCGGGGCGGCTACACCTTC.

The V gene is TRBV7-8, the J gene TRBJ1-4; D ambiguous. V lost 2 bases to trimming and J lost 0 bases, with 16 bases between them. The CDR3 consists of 18 residues. Germline V gene sequence: CDR1 SGHVS, CDR2 FQNEAQ. The CDR3 here is CASSLSRERISTNEKLFF. In DNA form, the CDR3 reads TGTGCCAGCAGCTTATCACGGGAAAGAATATCAACTAATGAAAAACTGTTTTTT. Variable domain in full (rest from reference TRBV7-8 and TRBJ1-4): GAGVSQSPRYKVAKRGQDVALRCDPISGHVSLFWYQQALGQGPEFLTYFQNEAQLDKSGLPSDRFFAERPEGSVSTLKIQRTQQEDSAVYLCASSLSRERISTNEKLFFGSGTQLSVL.

The rearrangement uses TRBV11-2 and TRBJ1-3; D call uncertain. V was trimmed by 7 bases and J by 0 bases, leaving 7 bases between them. The length of the CDR3 is 13 residues. The V gene's germline CDR1 is SGHAT and CDR2 FQNNGV. This chain's CDR3 is CASTAVSGNTIYF. CDR3 nucleotides: TGTGCCAGCACCGCAGTCTCTGGAAACACCATATATTTT.

The V and J genes are TRBV29-1 and TRBJ2-5, with TRBD2 matching 8 bases. The junction had 7 bases not matched to a gene; V was cut back by 7 bases and J by 6 bases. Per the germline V gene, CDR1 is SQVTM and CDR2 is ANQGSEA. This CDR3 spans 12 amino acids. Written as DNA, the CDR3 is TGCAGCGCCACTCGGGAGGGTAAGACCCAGTACTTC. Its protein product is CSATREGKTQYF.

CDR3 sequence (DNA): TGTGCCAGCAGACGGACTAGCGGGGCCTTCTACGAGCAGTACGTC. It yields the protein CASRRTSGAFYEQYV. V usage is TRBV2 and J usage is TRBJ2-7; TRBD2 matches 12 bases. CDR3 length equals 15 residues. The J segment lost 3 bases and the V segment lost 6 bases, leaving 6 bases of the junction unmatched. CDR1 and CDR2 (germline): SNHLY, FYNNEI.

The V call is TRBV6-6, the J call TRBJ2-1, with 12 bases identical to TRBD2. The trim removed 6 bases at V and 9 bases at J, leaving 6 bases unmatched. This CDR3 is 14 amino acids long. Germline loops: CDR1 MNHNY, CDR2 SVGAGI (reference sequence). The CDR3: CASRPLAGGSEQFF. CDR3 nucleotide sequence: TGTGCCAGCAGGCCACTAGCGGGGGGTTCTGAGCAGTTCTTC.

This chain joins TRBV6-5 and TRBJ2-3; 7 bases agree with TRBD2. The length of the CDR3 is 14 residues. Trimming cost V 5 bases and J 0 bases; bases outside gene matches: 2. Germline-derived CDR1 and CDR2 are MNHEY and SVGAGI. The CDR3 protein is CASSLAASTDTQYF. CDR3 sequence (DNA): TGTGCCAGCAGTCTAGCGGCTAGCACAGATACGCAGTATTTT.

CDR3 DNA sequence: TGTGCCAGCAGCTCCCTAGACAGGGGCGCTAACTATGGCTACACCTTC. Residues: CASSSLDRGANYGYTF. The genes are TRBV7-9 and TRBJ1-2, with 8 nucleotides matching TRBD1. Germline values: CDR1 SEHNR, CDR2 FQNEAQ (reference sequence). The CDR3 is 16 residues long. J was trimmed by 0 bases and V by 4 bases; bases with no gene match: 7.

The rearrangement joins TRBV5-4 to TRBJ1-1, with no clear D. V was cut by 2 bases and J by 0 bases, with 8 bases left in between. The CDR3 sequence is 14 residues long. The germline CDR1 and CDR2 sequences are SGHNT and YYREEE (reference sequence). The CDR3 nucleotides read TGTGCCAGCAGCTTCGGAGGAGTGAACACTGAAGCTTTCTTT. It specifies CASSFGGVNTEAFF.

V and J are TRBV6-1 and TRBJ2-1; a possible D gene is TRBD1 (6 bases). V lost 5 bases to trimming and J lost 7 bases, with 9 bases between them. Germline V gives CDR1 MNHNS, CDR2 SASEGT. CDR3 length: 12 amino acids. The DNA for the CDR3 is TGTGCCAGCAGTTTACAGGGAAATGAGCAGTTCTTC. Encoded protein: CASSLQGNEQFF.

This clone turned up a few times. The chain combines TRBV9 with TRBJ2-1, with D possibly matching TRBD2 (6 bases). Deletions cut 6 bases from V and 0 bases from J, with 10 bases between. The CDR3 totals 14 residues. The V gene's germline CDR1 is SGDLS and CDR2 YYNGEE. The CDR3 nucleotides read TGTGCCAGCACTCGGGGGACCTCCTACAATGAGCAGTTCTTC. Its protein is CASTRGTSYNEQFF.

The rearrangement joins TRBV19 to TRBJ1-1; 7 bases map to TRBD1. V lost 7 bases and J lost 6; bases outside the gene matches: 5. The CDR3 consists of 12 residues. Germline CDR1 LNHDA, CDR2 SQIVND (reference sequence). In nucleotides, the CDR3 is TGTGCCAGTAAGGGGGCTCTCGCTGAAGCTTTCTTT. Protein product: CASKGALAEAFF.

The chain couples TRBV11-3 to TRBJ1-1; D remains unclear. The ends were cut back, 5 bases at V and 1 base at J, with 11 bases in the middle. From germline, CDR1 is SGHNT and CDR2 YENEEA. The CDR3 extends over 14 amino acids. CDR3 in DNA: TGTGCCAGCAGCCCGGGGTTGGCGAACACTGAAGCTTTCTTT. Translated, it gives CASSPGLANTEAFF.

This clone was counted a single time. The genes are TRBV19 and TRBJ2-1; D possibly corresponds to TRBD1 (5 bases). The CDR3 runs to 12 residues. CDR1 and CDR2 from the germline V gene are LNHDA and SQIVND (reference sequence). V was shortened by 5 bases and J by 10 bases, with 12 bases between the two germline ends. This chain's CDR3 is CASSGRVYEQFF. Written as DNA, the CDR3 is TGTGCCAGTAGTGGCAGGGTGTACGAGCAGTTCTTC.

The CDR3 loop is CASSESQGWSGYTF. For the CDR3, the DNA is TGTGCCAGCAGTGAATCACAGGGATGGAGTGGCTACACCTTC. V is TRBV6-1 and J is TRBJ1-2, with TRBD1 as a possible D gene (6 bases). Germline lookup yields CDR1 MNHNS and CDR2 SASEGT. There are 14 residues in the CDR3. V lost 2 bases and J 7 bases, leaving 14 bases between the germline ends.

A few counts support this clone. The V call is TRBV18, the J call TRBJ1-5; TRBD1 matches 7 bases. This CDR3 spans 15 amino acids. The V gene's germline CDR1 is KGHSH and CDR2 LQKENI. J was trimmed by 5 bases and V by 6 bases; bases with no gene match: 10. CDR3 sequence (DNA): TGTGCCAGCTCCGAGACAGGGACCCAAGATCAGCCCCAGCATTTT. This gives the protein CASSETGTQDQPQHF.